Described below is a single T cell receptor (beta chain) sequence and its context. Its antigen is as yet unknown. Other DNA variants within this sample encode the same CDR3. The donors were part of the validation cohort, which consisted of under 150 subjects and was separate from the first cohort of 666 subjects. The CDR3 spans 12 residues. Trimming left V 5 bases short and J 3 bases short, with 8 bases between. From germline, CDR1 is SGHAT and CDR2 FQNNGV. This sample is drawn from a study of cytomegalovirus exposure and HLA in healthy donors. The repertoire was sequenced with immunoSEQ multiplex PCR; TCRdb's copy has only in-frame clones and lacks some. This sample has 65,000 to 70,000 clones, with approximately 90% found just once. Whole-study results and caveats: CMV antigen specificity of three CMV-associated chains was confirmed in vitro. That first-cohort TCR clusters tended to co-occur in the roughly 120 validation repertoires was found in a later analysis. Some public TCRs appeared in many individuals, while most sequences were rare.

The J gene is TRBJ2-7, the V gene TRBV11-2, with unresolved D. The sample taken for sequencing was PBMCs. This TCR derives from a man aged 18 to 29 in good health and CMV-seronegative. The DNA for the CDR3 is TGTGCCAGCAGCGTGATCAGCTACGAGCAGTACTTC. Protein: CASSVISYEQYF.